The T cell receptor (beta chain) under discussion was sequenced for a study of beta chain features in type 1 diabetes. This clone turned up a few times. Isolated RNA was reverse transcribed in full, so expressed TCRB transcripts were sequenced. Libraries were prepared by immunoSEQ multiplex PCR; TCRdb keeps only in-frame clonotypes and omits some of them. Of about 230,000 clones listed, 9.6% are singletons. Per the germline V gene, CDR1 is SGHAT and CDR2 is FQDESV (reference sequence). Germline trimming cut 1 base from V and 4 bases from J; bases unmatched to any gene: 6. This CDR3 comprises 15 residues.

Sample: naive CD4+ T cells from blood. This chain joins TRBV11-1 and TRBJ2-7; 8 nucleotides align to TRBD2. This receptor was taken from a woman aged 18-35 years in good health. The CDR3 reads CASSLGQSGRYEQYF. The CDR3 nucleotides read TGTGCCAGCAGCTTAGGCCAAAGCGGGAGATACGAGCAGTACTTC.